Listed below are T cell receptor beta chains from one sample, sequenced in a study of neurological immune-mediated disorders. TCRdb processed the 5' RACE reads anew with MiXCR; each CDR3 protein has one entry. The table lists approximately 60,000 distinct CDR3 sequences, more than 3.5% of them singletons, with just over 2.5% in the top ten. Sequenced sample: PBMCs. These receptors all stem from a middle-aged man with multiple sclerosis. CDR3s include the opening cysteine and the closing phenylalanine or tryptophan. The order of the fields is CDR3 protein, clone size, D gene, V gene. The D gene is left open where the match is weak. The listing skips clone size in some rows; elsewhere it reads once, few, many or a size class.

CASSQRGPLYNEQFF,few,NA,TRBV14
CSARVRSDGYTF,NA,NA,TRBV20-1
CSARAGNNSPLHF,many,NA,TRBV20-1
CASRTGTDSRGQYF,many,NA,TRBV5-1
CASSLRAPKLFF,many,NA,TRBV4-2
CASSSRTGGTGELFF,NA,TRBD1,TRBV7-9
CASSESYSGGTEAFF,many,TRBD1,TRBV9
CASSTGGEAFF,many,NA,TRBV5-1
CASSQDALGYEQYF,many,NA,TRBV4-3
CASSPIDRGGGELFF,many,NA,TRBV27
CASSSWTVNYGYTF,NA,NA,TRBV19
CATSRHKSGGTEAFF,many,TRBD1,TRBV15
CASSQVSFSTPETQYF,few,NA,TRBV4-2
CASSQVAGRRIDNEQFF,many,NA,TRBV4-1
CASSLQGPNYGYTF,many,NA,TRBV3-1
CASSLVGPAQPQHF,many,NA,TRBV11-2
CSAKTVPFSYNSPLHF,NA,NA,TRBV20-1
CASSPRQGARDEQFF,many,TRBD1,TRBV12-3/TRBV12-4
CASSLQGPLRKLFF,many,NA,TRBV5-6
CASSGRQVADTQYF,many,NA,TRBV2
CASSVGLAGWSGELFF,NA,TRBD2,TRBV9
CSAIGAQETQYF,many,NA,TRBV20-1
CASSLSAGRNTGELFF,many,NA,TRBV5-1
CAISERQYTDTQYF,few,NA,TRBV10-3
CASSSDRTQYF,many,NA,TRBV6-6
CASSEWATEAFF,many,NA,TRBV2
CSARGHRGDYGYTF,many,TRBD1,TRBV20-1
CASSLSTGGNTEAFF,many,TRBD1,TRBV5-1
CASSPSRDIPEAFF,many,NA,TRBV7-2
CASSVREDTGELFF,many,NA,TRBV10-2
CASSTTSGDNEQFF,few,TRBD2,TRBV18
CASSLTGPGQKETQYF,many,TRBD1,TRBV7-6
CSASLGTGVRQPQHF,many,TRBD1,TRBV20-1
CSVDGGRGYTF,NA,NA,TRBV29-1
CSARTGSGQPQHF,many,TRBD1,TRBV20-1
CASSTDSGYIYEQYF,many,NA,TRBV5-1
CASSLGGTGRGPQHF,many,TRBD1,TRBV7-2
CSASRWKELEAFF,many,NA,TRBV20-1
CASSEQGIQPQHF,few,NA,TRBV12-3/TRBV12-4
CASSLQGAVRAFF,many,TRBD1,TRBV13
CAISETLQGSGEQFF,NA,TRBD1,TRBV10-3
CASSLSPGTGMDTQYF,many,NA,TRBV5-1
CASSQGDSRDGYTF,many,TRBD1,TRBV14
CASSLAGVKGAWTQYF,many,NA,TRBV5-1
CASSPHQLSDSPLHF,many,NA,TRBV4-2
CASSFRGASNQPQHF,many,NA,TRBV5-8